This section outlines one T cell receptor (beta chain) sequence together with its context. Its specificity is unknown. Germline V lookup: CDR1 SGHNT, CDR2 YENEEA. The ends were cut back, 1 base at V and 6 bases at J, with 6 bases in the middle. The CDR3 has 13 residues. This record belongs to a study of cytomegalovirus exposure and HLA in healthy donors. Whole-study findings and limits: The analysis excluded some indistinguishable V segments, including TRBV6-2 and TRBV6-3. The classifier reportedly diagnosed cytomegalovirus status with high sensitivity and specificity.

Each donor's status was that of a healthy bone marrow donor. Donors likely had unrecorded immune exposures despite being nominally healthy when sampled. PCR primers comprised 60 Vbeta and 13 Jbeta primers. TCRdb's copy holds only in-frame clones and misses some; the assay was immunoSEQ multiplex PCR. The sample has roughly 180,000 clones, 84% seen once. The rearrangement joins TRBV11-3 to TRBJ2-2; the D gene is possibly TRBD1 (5 bases). The sequence was obtained from a young man in good health and CMV-seronegative. The sample taken for sequencing was PBMCs. CDR3: CASSLAGSGELFF. The CDR3 nucleotides read TGTGCCAGCAGCTTAGCAGGGTCCGGGGAGCTGTTTTTT.